The clone carrying this T cell receptor beta chain was observed a few times. Its specificity is unknown. This sample was included in a study of CD8+ T cells in alopecia areata. Noted treatment: oral pan-JAK inhibitor, 5-10 mg twice daily. Trimming removed 6 bases at V and 1 base at J, with 6 bases between. Germline V gene lookup returns CDR1 SNHLY and CDR2 FYNNEI. The CDR3 is 12 residues long. Study-level findings and limits: Scalp clonality, together with expanded CD8+ clones among the top 100, fell significantly with tofacitinib.

Extraction and reverse transcription of RNA yielded cDNA as the sequencing template. Produced via immunoSEQ multiplex PCR; TCRdb's table is partial and in-frame only. This sample has about 220,000 clones, with more than 45% found just once. Source: CD4+ T cells sorted from blood, taken at week 4, from a patient treated with tofacitinib. This receptor was taken from a human donor with alopecia areata. The rearrangement joins TRBV2 to TRBJ2-5; D gene unclear. In DNA form, the CDR3 reads TGTGCCAGCAGGGGGATCCAAGAGACCCAGTACTTC. This sequence encodes CASRGIQETQYF.